The 20 T cell receptor beta chains reported below all come from one sample, sequenced in a study of blood T cells in healthy people across ages (dated by TCRdb to about 2015). The protocol used for the library was 5' RACE. The instrument was an Illumina HiSeq 2500. The second PCR ran for roughly 6 to 11 cycles and used a J-beta primer mix along with a sample-barcoded 5' primer. The public reads were quality trimmed at Q25 with fastp and then assembled into clones with MiXCR by TCRdb, keeping productive beta chains. For every CDR3 protein sequence, its rows merge into one entry that carries the most common genes and DNA. In all, the sample holds about 1,500,000 distinct CDR3 sequences, and around 42% of those were seen once. The ten largest make up 6.5% to 10% of the sample. Sequencing used blood. The source is a woman aged 18-30 years in good health.

The chain uses TRBV7-9 and TRBJ2-5, with D perhaps matching TRBD2 (5 bases). Looked up from germline, CDR1 is SEHNR and CDR2 is FQNEAQ (reference sequence). The CDR3 runs to 15 residues. V was shortened by 5 bases and J by 2 bases, with 15 bases between the two germline ends. CDR3 protein: CASSPERTLQETQYF. CDR3 coding DNA: TGTGCCAGCAGCCCTGAGCGGACTTTGCAAGAGACCCAGTACTTC.

The chain recombines TRBV12-3 or TRBV12-4 with TRBJ2-1, with D perhaps matching TRBD2 (5 bases). The CDR3 covers 14 residues. V lost 6 bases and J 7 bases, leaving 16 bases between the germline ends. The CDR3 bases are TGTGCCAGCAGATCGAGCGGCCTCGAAAATGAGCAGTTCTTC. Protein sequence: CASRSSGLENEQFF.

This clonotype was counted only a few times. The CDR3 DNA sequence: TGTGCCAGCAGCCCTACCTTGACCAATGAGCAGTTCTTC. It encodes CASSPTLTNEQFF. This chain links TRBV28 with TRBJ2-1; no firm D call. The CDR3 covers 13 residues. CDR1 is MDHEN and CDR2 is SYDVKM in the germline V gene. V shed 6 bases and J shed 6 bases, with 12 bases lying between them.

The J gene is TRBJ1-1, the V gene TRBV19; D is ambiguous. V lost 9 bases, J lost 4 bases, and 18 bases lay in between. The CDR3 sequence is 14 residues long. Germline V gene lookup returns CDR1 LNHDA and CDR2 SQIVND (reference sequence). The CDR3 loop reads CASKKNSLGTEAFF. As DNA, the CDR3 is TGTGCCAGCAAAAAAAATAGCCTCGGCACTGAAGCTTTCTTT.

The V and J genes are TRBV5-1 and TRBJ2-1; 10 positions match TRBD2. The J call may be faulty, since TRBJ2-7 better matches the DNA end. Germline V lookup: CDR1 SGHRS, CDR2 YFSETQ. This CDR3 is 17 amino acids long. The CDR3 DNA reads TGCGCCAGCAGCTTGGAATTGCGACTAGCGGGCTACAATGAGCAGTACTTC. It codes for CASSLELRLAGYNEQYF.

Turning to this clonotype: A much larger clone lies a single base off, so this may be a read error. This rearrangement joins TRBV7-9 to TRBJ2-1; the match to TRBD2 covers 8 bases. The last part of the DNA fits TRBJ2-7 better; the J call may be wrong. Germline V gives CDR1 SEHNR, CDR2 FQNEAQ (reference sequence). The length of the CDR3 is 15 residues. CDR3: CASSHPTSAYNEQYF. Here the CDR3 DNA reads TGTGCCAGCAGCCACCCGACTAGCGCCTACAATGAGCAGTACTTC.

This clonotype has just a few counts. The V gene is TRBV28, the J gene TRBJ2-7; D might be TRBD1 (6 bases). V dropped 5 bases and J dropped 2 bases, with 19 bases sitting between them. Per germline, CDR1 MDHEN and CDR2 SYDVKM. CDR3 length: 16 residues. For the CDR3, the DNA is TGTGCCAGCAGTGCCCCTGAAACAGGGTTTCCCTACGAGCAGTACTTC. This gives the protein CASSAPETGFPYEQYF.

This clonotype was seen a few times. The chain uses TRBV30 and TRBJ2-5; D perhaps matches TRBD2 (6 bases). Germline V gene data show CDR1 as GTSNPN and CDR2 as SVGIG (reference sequence). V was pared by 7 bases and J by 2 bases, with 11 bases between. The CDR3 loop spans 12 amino acids. The CDR3 sequence: CAFSGLQETQYF. Here the CDR3 DNA reads TGTGCCTTCTCGGGACTTCAAGAGACCCAGTACTTC.

This clonotype was seen more than once but under ten times. The chain is built from TRBV4-1 and TRBJ2-3; maybe TRBD2 (6 bases). The CDR3 has 19 amino acids. CDR1 is MGHRA, CDR2 YSYEKL, per germline. Trimming left V 0 bases short and J 0 bases short, with 19 bases between. This chain's CDR3 is CASSQDFRRAVLSTDTQYF. CDR3 nucleotides: TGCGCCAGCAGCCAAGATTTTAGGAGGGCGGTTCTCAGCACAGATACGCAGTATTTT.

This clonotype has just a few counts. V is TRBV2 and J is TRBJ2-3; D is possibly TRBD1 (6 bases). V was clipped by 6 bases and J by 11 bases, with 15 bases between them. This CDR3 region has 12 residues. The germline V gene encodes CDR1 SNHLY and CDR2 FYNNEI. The DNA for the CDR3 is TGTGCCAGCAGGGGTACAGGGAAGGAGCAGTATTTT. The encoded protein is CASRGTGKEQYF.

Worth noting for this clonotype: A much larger clone differs from this one at a single base, so this may be a read error. The V call is TRBV9, the J call TRBJ2-7, with 10 bases matching TRBD1. Germline V gene lookup returns CDR1 SGDLS and CDR2 YYNGEE. CDR3 length equals 15 residues. CDR3: CASNVGQGVGYEQYF. Here the CDR3 DNA reads TGTGCCAGCAACGTAGGACAGGGGGTGGGTTACGAGCAGTACTTC.

The CDR3, as DNA: TGTGCCAGCAGCCCGGCCCCGGACGCACAAGAGACCCAGTACTTC. Translating gives CASSPAPDAQETQYF. The rearrangement links TRBV7-3 to TRBJ2-4; D not certain. With the DNA end fitting TRBJ2-5 better, the J assignment may be wrong. The CDR3 is made up of 15 amino acids. Germline V lookup: CDR1 SGHTA, CDR2 FQGTGA.

This chain links TRBV5-5 with TRBJ2-5; 8 bases are a match to TRBD2. Near its end, the DNA agrees better with TRBJ2-1, so the J call may be wrong. The germline CDR1 and CDR2 sequences are SGHKS and YYEKEE (reference sequence). The CDR3 has 14 amino acids. The CDR3 DNA sequence: TGTGCCAGCAGCTTCCCTAGCGGGCAAGAGACCCAGTTCTTC. Translation: CASSFPSGQETQFF.

This clonotype was counted a few times. The gene calls are TRBV27 and TRBJ2-1, with 7 nucleotides matching TRBD2. CDR1 and CDR2 from the germline V gene are MNHEY and SMNVEV (reference sequence). V gave up 6 bases and J gave up 4 bases; unmatched junction bases: 6. There are 14 residues in the CDR3. The CDR3 sequence: CASSQRGFYNEQFF. The CDR3 DNA sequence: TGTGCCAGCAGCCAGCGGGGCTTTTACAATGAGCAGTTCTTC.

The table lists this clonotype with a few counts. The V gene is TRBV5-5, the J gene TRBJ2-4; 7 nucleotides align to TRBD2. The end of the DNA aligns better with TRBJ2-7, so the J call may be wrong. CDR1 and CDR2 from the germline V gene are SGHKS and YYEKEE (reference sequence). CDR3 size: 14 residues. The CDR3: CASSLGREGYEQYF. CDR3 nucleotide sequence: TGTGCCAGCAGCTTGGGTAGGGAGGGCTACGAGCAGTACTTC.

The rearrangement joins TRBV30 to TRBJ2-7; 9 bases align to TRBD1. Trimming cost V 2 bases and J 5 bases; bases outside gene matches: 7. The CDR3 length is 14 residues. Germline lookup yields CDR1 GTSNPN and CDR2 SVGIG (reference sequence). CDR3 DNA sequence: TGTGCCTGGAGTAGGAGGACAGGGGAACACGAGCAGTACTTC. Amino acid sequence: CAWSRRTGEHEQYF.

This chain connects TRBV20-1 to TRBJ2-7, with 12 bases fitting TRBD1. Losses at the gene ends were 6 bases for V and 3 bases for J; bases not matched to a gene: 15. Germline-derived CDR1 and CDR2 are DFQATT and SNEGSKA (reference sequence). The CDR3 runs 17 residues. CDR3 bases: TGCAGTGCGTCCGGGACAGGGGGCTCGGTTGGTCTCTACGAGCAGTACTTC. It yields the protein CSASGTGGSVGLYEQYF.

This rearrangement joins TRBV27 to TRBJ1-2; 10 bases align to TRBD1. The germline V gene has CDR1 MNHEY and CDR2 SMNVEV (reference sequence). This CDR3 has 15 residues. Unmatched junction bases numbered 5, after V lost 2 bases and J lost 5 bases. CDR3 nucleotide sequence: TGTGCCAGCAGTTTAGGGGGACAGGGGAAATATGGCTACACCTTC. Its protein is CASSLGGQGKYGYTF.

This clonotype was detected only a few times. This chain links TRBV10-3 with TRBJ2-5; 8 nucleotides agree with TRBD1. The J call may be incorrect, as the DNA end agrees better with TRBJ2-7. CDR1 is ENHRY and CDR2 is SYGVKD in the germline V gene. The CDR3 spans 11 residues. The CDR3 sequence is CATQTGAEQYF. The CDR3 DNA follows: TGTGCCACGCAGACAGGGGCCGAGCAGTACTTC.

This rearrangement joins TRBV6-1 to TRBJ2-1; the D is unclear. V lost 8 bases to trimming and J lost 9 bases, with 17 bases between them. CDR1 and CDR2 from the germline V gene are MNHNS and SASEGT. This CDR3 contains 13 residues. CDR3 sequence reads: CASREEPMAEQFF. Here the CDR3 DNA reads TGTGCCAGCCGAGAGGAGCCGATGGCTGAGCAGTTCTTC.